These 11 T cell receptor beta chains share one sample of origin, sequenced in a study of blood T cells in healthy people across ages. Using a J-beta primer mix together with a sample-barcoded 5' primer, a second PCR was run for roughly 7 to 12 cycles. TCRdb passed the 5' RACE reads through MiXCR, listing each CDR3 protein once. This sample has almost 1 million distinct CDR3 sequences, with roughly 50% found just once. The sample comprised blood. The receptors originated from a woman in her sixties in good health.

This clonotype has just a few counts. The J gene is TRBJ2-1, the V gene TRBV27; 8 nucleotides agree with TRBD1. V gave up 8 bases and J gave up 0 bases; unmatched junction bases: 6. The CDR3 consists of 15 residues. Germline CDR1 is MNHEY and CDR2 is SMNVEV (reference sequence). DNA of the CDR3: TGTGCCAGCCTTAGACAGGGGAGCTCCTACAATGAGCAGTTCTTC. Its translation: CASLRQGSSYNEQFF.

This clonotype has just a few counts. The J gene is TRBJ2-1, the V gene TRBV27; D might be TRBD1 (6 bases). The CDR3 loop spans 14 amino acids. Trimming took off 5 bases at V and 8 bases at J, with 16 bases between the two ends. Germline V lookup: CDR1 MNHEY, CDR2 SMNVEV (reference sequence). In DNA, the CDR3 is TGTGCCAGCAGTCCCCTCCCCGCAGGGGATGAGCAGTTCTTC. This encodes CASSPLPAGDEQFF.

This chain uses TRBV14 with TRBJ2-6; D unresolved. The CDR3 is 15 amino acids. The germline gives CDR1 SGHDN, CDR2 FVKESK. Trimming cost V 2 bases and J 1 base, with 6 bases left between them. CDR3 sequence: CASSQIGSGANVLTF. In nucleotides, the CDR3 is TGTGCCAGCAGCCAAATCGGGTCTGGGGCCAACGTCCTGACTTTC.

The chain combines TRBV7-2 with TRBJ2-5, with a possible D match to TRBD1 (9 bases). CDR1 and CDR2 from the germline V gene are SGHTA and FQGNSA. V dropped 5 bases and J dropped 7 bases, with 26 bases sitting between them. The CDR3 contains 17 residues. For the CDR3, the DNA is TGTGCCAGCAGCCGCAAACATGGACAGGGGAGCGGGGGGACCCAGTACTTC. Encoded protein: CASSRKHGQGSGGTQYF.

CDR3 bases: TGTGCCAGCAGCCCATACGGCAGTACGAACGAGCAGTACTTC. Amino acid sequence: CASSPYGSTNEQYF. The chain uses TRBV12-3 or TRBV12-4 and TRBJ2-4; D gene unclear. TRBJ2-7 matches the DNA end more closely, so the J call is doubtful. The CDR3 has 14 residues.

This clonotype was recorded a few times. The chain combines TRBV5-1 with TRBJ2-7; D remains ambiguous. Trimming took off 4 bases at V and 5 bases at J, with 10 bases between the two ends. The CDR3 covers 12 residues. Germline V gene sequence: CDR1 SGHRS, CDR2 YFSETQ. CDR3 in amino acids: CASSETPNEQYF. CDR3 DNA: TGCGCCAGCAGCGAGACCCCTAACGAGCAGTACTTC.

The DNA of the CDR3 is TGTGCCAGCAGTTGGGAGGATTCCTACGAGCAGTACTTC. Translation: CASSWEDSYEQYF. V and J are TRBV28 and TRBJ2-4, with a tentative D call TRBD2 (6 bases). With the DNA end fitting TRBJ2-7 better, the J assignment may be wrong. Looked up from germline, CDR1 is MDHEN and CDR2 is SYDVKM. The CDR3 sequence is 13 residues long.

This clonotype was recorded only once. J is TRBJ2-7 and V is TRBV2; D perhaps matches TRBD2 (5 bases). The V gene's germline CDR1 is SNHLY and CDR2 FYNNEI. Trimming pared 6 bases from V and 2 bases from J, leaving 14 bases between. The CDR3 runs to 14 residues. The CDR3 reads CASRDSSLTYEQYF. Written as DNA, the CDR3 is TGTGCCAGCAGAGACTCTAGCTTGACCTACGAGCAGTACTTC.

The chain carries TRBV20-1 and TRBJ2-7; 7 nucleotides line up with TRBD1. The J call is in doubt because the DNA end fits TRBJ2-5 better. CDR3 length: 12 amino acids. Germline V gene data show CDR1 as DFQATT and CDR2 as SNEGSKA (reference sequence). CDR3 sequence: CSALGQARTQYF. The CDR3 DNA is TGCAGTGCTCTAGGACAGGCAAGGACCCAGTACTTC.

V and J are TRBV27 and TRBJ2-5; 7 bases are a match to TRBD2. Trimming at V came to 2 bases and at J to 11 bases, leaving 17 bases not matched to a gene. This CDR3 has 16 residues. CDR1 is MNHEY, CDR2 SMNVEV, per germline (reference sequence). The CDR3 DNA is TGTGCCAGCAGTTTAAGGACTAGGGCTGTCAACAATGAGCAGTACTTC. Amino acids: CASSLRTRAVNNEQYF.

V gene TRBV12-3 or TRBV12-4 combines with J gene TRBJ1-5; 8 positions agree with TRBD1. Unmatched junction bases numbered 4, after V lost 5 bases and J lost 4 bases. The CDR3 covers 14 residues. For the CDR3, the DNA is TGTGCCAGCAGTATAGGGACAGGTAATCAGCCCCAGCATTTT. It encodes CASSIGTGNQPQHF.